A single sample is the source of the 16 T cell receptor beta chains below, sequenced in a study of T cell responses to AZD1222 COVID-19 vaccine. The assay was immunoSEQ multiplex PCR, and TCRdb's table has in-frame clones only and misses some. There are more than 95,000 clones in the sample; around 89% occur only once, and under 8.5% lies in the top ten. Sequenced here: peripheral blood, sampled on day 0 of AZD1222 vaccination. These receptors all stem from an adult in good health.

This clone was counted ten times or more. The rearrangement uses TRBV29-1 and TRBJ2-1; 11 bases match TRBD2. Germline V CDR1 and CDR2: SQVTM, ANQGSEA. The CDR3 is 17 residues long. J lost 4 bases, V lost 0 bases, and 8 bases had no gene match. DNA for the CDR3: TGCAGCGTTGAAGAGTTAGGAGCTAGCGGGGGGTACAATGAGCAGTTCTTC. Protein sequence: CSVEELGASGGYNEQFF.

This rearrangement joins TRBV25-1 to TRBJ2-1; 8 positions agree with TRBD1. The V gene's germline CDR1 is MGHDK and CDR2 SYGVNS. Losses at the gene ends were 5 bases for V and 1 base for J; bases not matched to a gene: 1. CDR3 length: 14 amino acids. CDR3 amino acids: CASSRQGSYNEQFF. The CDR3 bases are TGTGCCAGCAGTAGACAGGGGTCCTACAATGAGCAGTTCTTC.

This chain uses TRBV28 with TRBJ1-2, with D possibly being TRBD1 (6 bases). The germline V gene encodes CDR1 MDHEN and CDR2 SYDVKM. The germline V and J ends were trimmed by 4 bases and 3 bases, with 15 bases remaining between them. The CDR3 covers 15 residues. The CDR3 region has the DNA TGTGCCAGCAGTTCCCCGAGAGGGGGGGACTATGGCTACACCTTC. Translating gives CASSSPRGGDYGYTF.

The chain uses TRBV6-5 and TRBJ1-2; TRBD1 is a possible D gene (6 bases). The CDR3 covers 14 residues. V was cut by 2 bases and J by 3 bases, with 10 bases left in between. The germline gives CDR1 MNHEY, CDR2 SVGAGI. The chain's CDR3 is CASSYGGADYGYTF. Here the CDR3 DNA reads TGTGCCAGCAGTTACGGGGGGGCCGACTATGGCTACACCTTC.

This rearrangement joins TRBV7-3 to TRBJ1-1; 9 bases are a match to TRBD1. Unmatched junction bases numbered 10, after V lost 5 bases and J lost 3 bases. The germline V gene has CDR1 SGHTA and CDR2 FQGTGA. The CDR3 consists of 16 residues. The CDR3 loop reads CASSPGTGRGDTEAFF. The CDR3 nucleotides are TGTGCCAGCAGCCCGGGGACAGGGAGGGGTGACACTGAAGCTTTCTTT. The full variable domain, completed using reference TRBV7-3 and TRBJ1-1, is GAGVSQTPSNKVTEKGKYVELRCDPISGHTALYWYRQSLGQGPEFLIYFQGTGAADDSGLPNDRFFAVRPEGSVSTLKIQRTERGDSAVYLCASSPGTGRGDTEAFFGQGTRLTVV.

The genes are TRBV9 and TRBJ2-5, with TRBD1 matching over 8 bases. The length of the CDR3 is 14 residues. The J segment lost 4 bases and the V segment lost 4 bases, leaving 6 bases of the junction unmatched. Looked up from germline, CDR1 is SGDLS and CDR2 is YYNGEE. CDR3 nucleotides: TGTGCCAGCAGCACCCAGGGGGCGGGAGAGACCCAGTACTTC. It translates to CASSTQGAGETQYF.

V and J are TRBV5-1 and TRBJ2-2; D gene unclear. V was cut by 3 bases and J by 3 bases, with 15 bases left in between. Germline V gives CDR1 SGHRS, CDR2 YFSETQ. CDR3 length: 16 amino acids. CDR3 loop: CASSSTGPLYTGELFF. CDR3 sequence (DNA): TGCGCCAGCAGCTCCACCGGGCCCCTTTACACCGGGGAGCTGTTTTTT.

CDR3 sequence reads: CASSLSGIPSGELFF. The CDR3 DNA reads TGTGCCAGCAGCCTTAGCGGGATCCCCTCCGGGGAGCTGTTTTTT. The rearrangement uses TRBV9 and TRBJ2-2, with TRBD2 matching over 8 bases. CDR1 and CDR2 from the germline V gene are SGDLS and YYNGEE. The ends lost 4 bases at V and 6 bases at J; junction bases unmatched: 8. The CDR3 has 15 amino acids.

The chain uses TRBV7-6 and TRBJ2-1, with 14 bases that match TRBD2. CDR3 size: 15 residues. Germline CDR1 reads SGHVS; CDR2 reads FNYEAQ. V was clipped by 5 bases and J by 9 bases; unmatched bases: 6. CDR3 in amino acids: CASSTGTSGGSEQFF. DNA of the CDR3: TGTGCCAGCAGCACCGGGACTAGCGGGGGTTCTGAGCAGTTCTTC. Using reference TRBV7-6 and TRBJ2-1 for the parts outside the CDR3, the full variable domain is GAGVSQSPRYKVTKRGQDVALRCDPISGHVSLYWYRQALGQGPEFLTYFNYEAQQDKSGLPNDRFSAERPEGSISTLTIQRTEQRDSAMYRCASSTGTSGGSEQFFGPGTRLTVL.

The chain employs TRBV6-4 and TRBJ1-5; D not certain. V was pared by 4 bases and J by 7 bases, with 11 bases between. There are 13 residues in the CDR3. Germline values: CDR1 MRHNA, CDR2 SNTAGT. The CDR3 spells CASSGLEGQPQHF. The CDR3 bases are TGTGCCAGCAGTGGCCTAGAGGGACAGCCCCAGCATTTT.

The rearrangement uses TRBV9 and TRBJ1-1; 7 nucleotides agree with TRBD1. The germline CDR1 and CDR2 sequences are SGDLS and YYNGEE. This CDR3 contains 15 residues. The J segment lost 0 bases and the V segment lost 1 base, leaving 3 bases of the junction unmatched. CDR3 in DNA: TGTGCCAGCAGCGTACAGACAGGGATGAACACTGAAGCTTTCTTT. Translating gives CASSVQTGMNTEAFF.

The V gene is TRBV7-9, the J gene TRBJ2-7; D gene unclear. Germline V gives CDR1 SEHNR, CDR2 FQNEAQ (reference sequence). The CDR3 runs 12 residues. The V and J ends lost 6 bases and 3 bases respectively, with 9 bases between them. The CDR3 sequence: CASSFGFYEQYF. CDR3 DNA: TGTGCCAGCAGTTTCGGGTTCTACGAGCAGTACTTC.

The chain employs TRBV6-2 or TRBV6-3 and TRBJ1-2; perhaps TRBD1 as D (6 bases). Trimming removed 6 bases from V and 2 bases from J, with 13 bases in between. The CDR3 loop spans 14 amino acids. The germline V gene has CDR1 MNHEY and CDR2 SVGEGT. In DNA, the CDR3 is TGTGCCAGCAGCAGGGAACAGGGCAACTATGGCTACACCTTC. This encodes CASSREQGNYGYTF.

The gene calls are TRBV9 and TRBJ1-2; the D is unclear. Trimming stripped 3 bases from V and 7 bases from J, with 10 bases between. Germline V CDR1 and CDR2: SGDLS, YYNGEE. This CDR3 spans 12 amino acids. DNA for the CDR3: TGTGCCAGCAGCGCCGACATTGCTGGCTACACCTTC. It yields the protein CASSADIAGYTF.

This chain's CDR3 is CASSQGQGARGTEAFF. The CDR3, as DNA: TGTGCCAGCAGCCAAGGACAGGGGGCGAGAGGGACTGAAGCTTTCTTT. This rearrangement joins TRBV4-2 to TRBJ1-1, with TRBD1 matching over 10 bases. The CDR3 loop spans 16 amino acids. The V segment lost 1 base and the J segment 5 bases; nucleotides outside the gene matches: 7. CDR1 is LGHNA, CDR2 YNFKEQ, per germline.

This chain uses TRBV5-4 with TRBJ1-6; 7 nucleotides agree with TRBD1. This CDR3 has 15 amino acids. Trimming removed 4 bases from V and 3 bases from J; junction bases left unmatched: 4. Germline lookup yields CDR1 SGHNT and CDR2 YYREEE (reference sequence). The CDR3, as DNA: TGTGCCAGCAGCAAACAGGGGCACTATAATTCACCCCTCCACTTT. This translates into CASSKQGHYNSPLHF.